This T cell receptor beta chain was recorded in a study of Ad26.COV2.S vaccination and SARS-CoV-2 variants. Whole-study findings and limits: Comparability of non-spike TCR breadth was observed across vaccine and placebo recipients.

This CDR3 comprises 16 residues. Trimming stripped 0 bases from V and 1 base from J, with 11 bases between. The germline CDR1 and CDR2 sequences are SGDLS and YYNGEE. Described treatment: roughly 20 received Ad26.COV2.S at low or high dose, single or two shots; roughly five received placebo; per-sample allocation not given. Each sample was drawn 63 days after the first injection (of vaccine or placebo). The vaccine delivered Wuhan-strain SARS-CoV-2 spike through an Ad26 vector. Details on this clone: What it binds is unknown.

Profiled with immunoSEQ multiplex PCR; TCRdb holds only in-frame clones, not every one. The sample yields some 350,000 clones, about 85% seen once. This sequence originates from a person between 18 and 59 years old who received the Ad26.COV2.S COVID-19 vaccine or a placebo. The chain uses TRBV9 and TRBJ1-3; maybe TRBD1 (6 bases). This material consisted of peripheral blood, taken in a trial of Ad26.COV2.S vaccine versus placebo. The CDR3 region is CASSVATGASGNTIYF. The CDR3 nucleotides are TGTGCCAGCAGCGTAGCTACGGGGGCTTCTGGAAACACCATATATTTT.